The 32 T cell receptor beta chains in this list originate from one sample, sequenced in a study of blood T cell repertoires in COVID-19. TCRdb keeps only in-frame clones here, not all; method: immunoSEQ multiplex PCR. This table has 300,000 to 350,000 clones, 88% appearing once. The sequenced sample was PBMCs or T cells enriched from blood (not recorded which). The source of these receptors is a young man who had recovered from COVID-19.

This sequence joins TRBV4-2 and TRBJ1-4; D is perhaps TRBD1 (6 bases). CDR3 length equals 15 residues. Germline V gene sequence: CDR1 LGHNA, CDR2 YNFKEQ. V gave up 4 bases and J gave up 3 bases, with 12 bases separating them. The CDR3 region is CASSPRQAPNEKLFF. CDR3 bases: TGTGCCAGCAGCCCCAGACAGGCTCCTAATGAAAAACTGTTTTTT.

The V gene is TRBV7-6, the J gene TRBJ2-2; 7 bases line up with TRBD2. The CDR3 totals 15 residues. J gave up 4 bases and V 5 bases, and 7 bases lay outside the gene matches. Germline V lookup: CDR1 SGHVS, CDR2 FNYEAQ. CDR3 loop: CASSVGLVGTGELFF. CDR3 DNA sequence: TGTGCCAGCAGCGTCGGACTAGTTGGCACCGGGGAGCTGTTTTTT.

This clone has just a few counts. The chain is built from TRBV6-4 and TRBJ2-3; TRBD2 aligns across 9 bases. Germline CDR1 MRHNA, CDR2 SNTAGT. This CDR3 comprises 15 residues. J gave up 4 bases and V 2 bases, and 4 bases lay outside the gene matches. The CDR3 bases are TGTGCCAGCAGTGACCAAGCGGGGGGAGCAGATACGCAGTATTTT. Its protein product is CASSDQAGGADTQYF.

The chain employs TRBV7-6 and TRBJ1-5, with D unresolved. The CDR3 is 18 amino acids. Germline values: CDR1 SGHVS, CDR2 FNYEAQ. V shed 1 base and J shed 2 bases, with 18 bases lying between them. CDR3 loop: CASSLVSTVNSRNQPQHF. The CDR3 DNA is TGTGCCAGCAGCTTAGTGTCTACCGTGAACAGCCGCAATCAGCCCCAGCATTTT. Variable domain in full (rest from reference TRBV7-6 and TRBJ1-5): GAGVSQSPRYKVTKRGQDVALRCDPISGHVSLYWYRQALGQGPEFLTYFNYEAQQDKSGLPNDRFSAERPEGSISTLTIQRTEQRDSAMYRCASSLVSTVNSRNQPQHFGDGTRLSIL.

This chain uses TRBV7-7 with TRBJ2-1; 11 nucleotides match TRBD2. The ends lost 5 bases at V and 8 bases at J; junction bases unmatched: 8. The CDR3 runs 15 residues. In germline, CDR1 is SSHAT, CDR2 FNYEAQ (reference sequence). CDR3 DNA sequence: TGTGCCAGCAGCAGACTAGCGGGGAGTCGGGATGAGCAGTTCTTC. Protein product: CASSRLAGSRDEQFF. Supplemented by reference TRBV7-7 and TRBJ2-1, the full variable domain reads GAGVSQSPRYKVTKRGQDVTLRCDPISSHATLYWYQQALGQGPEFLTYFNYEAQPDKSGLPSDRFSAERPEGSISTLTIQRTEQRDSAMYRCASSRLAGSRDEQFFGPGTRLTVL.

This clone was seen a few times. This specimen includes other DNA sequences encoding the same CDR3. The chain uses TRBV4-1 and TRBJ1-5; D is perhaps TRBD1 (6 bases). The V and J ends lost 0 bases and 4 bases respectively, with 10 bases between them. This CDR3 has 15 residues. Germline V lookup: CDR1 MGHRA, CDR2 YSYEKL. Here the CDR3 DNA reads TGCGCCAGCAGCCAAGATGGGCAGGGGAATCAGCCCCAGCATTTT. Residues: CASSQDGQGNQPQHF.

The table lists this clone with a count of one. The gene calls are TRBV4-1 and TRBJ2-7; 7 positions match TRBD1. Trimming removed 0 bases from V and 1 base from J; junction bases left unmatched: 18. The CDR3 has 20 amino acids. Germline V gene data show CDR1 as MGHRA and CDR2 as YSYEKL. The CDR3 loop reads CASSQESDPWRTGLSYEQYF. CDR3 nucleotide sequence: TGCGCCAGCAGCCAAGAGTCCGACCCCTGGAGGACAGGCCTATCCTACGAGCAGTACTTC.

V is TRBV5-1 and J is TRBJ1-2; TRBD1 matches 10 bases. Germline CDR1 reads SGHRS; CDR2 reads YFSETQ. Trimming cost V 4 bases and J 8 bases; bases outside gene matches: 14. The CDR3 has 16 amino acids. The DNA of the CDR3 is TGCGCCAGCAGCGATGGTGGGACCGGGACAGGGGTGGGCTACACCTTC. Amino acids: CASSDGGTGTGVGYTF.

This chain uses TRBV27 with TRBJ2-5; D is unclear. The V and J ends lost 4 bases and 5 bases respectively, with 14 bases between them. In germline, CDR1 is MNHEY, CDR2 SMNVEV (reference sequence). There are 14 residues in the CDR3. The CDR3 reads CASSSTIRQETQYF. DNA for the CDR3: TGTGCCAGCAGTTCCACTATTAGGCAGGAGACCCAGTACTTC.

The chain is built from TRBV19 and TRBJ1-6, with D possibly being TRBD1 (5 bases). This CDR3 is built from 13 residues. Trimming stripped 3 bases from V and 7 bases from J, with 7 bases between. The germline gives CDR1 LNHDA, CDR2 SQIVND (reference sequence). The CDR3 spells CASSMAGNSPLHF. The CDR3 DNA reads as TGTGCCAGTAGTATGGCAGGGAATTCACCCCTCCACTTT.

This chain joins TRBV7-9 and TRBJ2-1; perhaps TRBD1 as D (6 bases). Trimming took off 1 base at V and 0 bases at J, with 7 bases between the two ends. Looked up from germline, CDR1 is SEHNR and CDR2 is FQNEAQ (reference sequence). The CDR3 is 15 residues long. The CDR3 DNA follows: TGTGCCAGCAGCTTAGAACAGGGCTCCTACAATGAGCAGTTCTTC. Its protein is CASSLEQGSYNEQFF.

There are a few counts of this clone. V gene TRBV5-4 combines with J gene TRBJ2-5; TRBD2 might be the D (6 bases). Germline CDR1 reads SGHNT; CDR2 reads YYREEE (reference sequence). The V and J ends lost 0 bases and 6 bases respectively, with 15 bases between them. The CDR3 is 15 amino acids. The CDR3 is CASSLDLRGEKTQYF. Here the CDR3 DNA reads TGTGCCAGCAGCTTGGATCTGCGCGGGGAGAAGACCCAGTACTTC.

The gene calls are TRBV19 and TRBJ2-5; TRBD1 aligns across 10 bases. The germline CDR1 and CDR2 sequences are LNHDA and SQIVND (reference sequence). The CDR3 length is 17 residues. J gave up 3 bases and V 4 bases, and 11 bases lay outside the gene matches. DNA for the CDR3: TGTGCCAGTAGTACACTACTTGAGGGACAGGGGAAAGAGACCCAGTACTTC. Protein sequence: CASSTLLEGQGKETQYF.

This clone was counted a few times. V usage is TRBV24-1 and J usage is TRBJ2-1, with TRBD1 as a possible D gene (6 bases). Trimming took 6 bases from V and 7 from J, leaving 6 bases between them. The CDR3 loop spans 11 amino acids. Germline V gene data show CDR1 as KGHDR and CDR2 as SFDVKD. The CDR3 loop reads CATSTGNEQFF. DNA of the CDR3: TGTGCCACCAGTACAGGGAATGAGCAGTTCTTC.

The CDR3 DNA reads TGTGCCAGCAGCTCCCAGGGTGAAAAACTGTTTTTT. It translates to CASSSQGEKLFF. The chain employs TRBV7-9 and TRBJ1-4, with D tentatively TRBD1 (5 bases). The CDR3 totals 12 residues. CDR1 and CDR2 (germline): SEHNR, FQNEAQ (reference sequence). With 4 bases removed from V and 7 bases from J, the gap between germline ends came to 7 bases.

The chain has TRBV5-4 and TRBJ2-7, with 8 bases fitting TRBD1. Germline CDR1 reads SGHNT; CDR2 reads YYREEE (reference sequence). Trimming cost V 4 bases and J 1 base; bases outside gene matches: 7. This CDR3 has 15 amino acids. The DNA for the CDR3 is TGTGCCAGCAGCCCTGGCCAGGGGGCTTCCTACGAGCAGTACTTC. This codes for CASSPGQGASYEQYF.

The V gene is TRBV5-8, the J gene TRBJ2-4; perhaps TRBD1 as D (6 bases). Trimming left V 2 bases short and J 1 base short, with 22 bases between. The CDR3 runs to 19 residues. CDR1 SGHTS and CDR2 YDEGEE come from the germline V gene. The CDR3 spells CASSFEVLEQGTAKNIQYF. The CDR3 DNA is TGTGCCAGCAGCTTCGAGGTGCTGGAGCAGGGGACGGCCAAAAACATTCAGTACTTC.

The chain combines TRBV4-2 with TRBJ1-3; 7 bases fit TRBD1. Per germline, CDR1 LGHNA and CDR2 YNFKEQ. CDR3 length equals 15 residues. Germline trimming cut 0 bases from V and 3 bases from J; bases unmatched to any gene: 2. Written as DNA, the CDR3 is TGTGCCAGCAGCCAAGAAGGGGGCGGTGGAAACACCATATATTTT. Its translation is CASSQEGGGGNTIYF.

V and J are TRBV10-3 and TRBJ2-1; 7 nucleotides match TRBD2. This CDR3 is 15 amino acids long. The trim removed 3 bases at V and 3 bases at J, leaving 5 bases unmatched. Germline V gives CDR1 ENHRY, CDR2 SYGVKD. The CDR3 DNA reads as TGTGCCATCAGTGATCTCGGCGGGGGCTACAATGAGCAGTTCTTC. It specifies CAISDLGGGYNEQFF.

This sequence joins TRBV4-1 and TRBJ2-1, with a tentative D call TRBD2 (7 bases). The germline V gene encodes CDR1 MGHRA and CDR2 YSYEKL. The CDR3 runs 14 residues. V was clipped by 0 bases and J by 15 bases, with 18 bases between them. The CDR3 is CASSQEGGGGLLFF. DNA of the CDR3: TGCGCCAGCAGCCAAGAAGGCGGCGGGGGCCTCCTGTTCTTC.

The rearrangement links TRBV28 to TRBJ1-4, with TRBD1 identical over 7 bases. After removal of 3 bases from V and 5 bases from J, the junction contained 3 bases not matched to a gene. Per the germline V gene, CDR1 is MDHEN and CDR2 is SYDVKM. CDR3 length: 14 residues. The CDR3, as DNA: TGTGCCAGCAGTTTTCAACAGGGGAATGAAAAACTGTTTTTT. Its translation: CASSFQQGNEKLFF.

The gene calls are TRBV7-9 and TRBJ2-2; TRBD1 agrees at 8 bases. Germline CDR1 and CDR2: SEHNR and FQNEAQ (reference sequence). With 7 bases clipped from V and 5 bases from J, the junction kept 9 bases outside the gene matches. The CDR3 runs to 15 residues. In DNA form, the CDR3 reads TGTGCCAGCAACCCAGACAGGGGTTATACCGGGGAGCTGTTTTTT. This encodes CASNPDRGYTGELFF.

This rearrangement joins TRBV12-3 or TRBV12-4 to TRBJ2-7; weak D call: TRBD2 (5 bases). V lost 6 bases and J lost 5, with 11 bases in between. CDR3 length equals 12 residues. The CDR3 DNA is TGTGCCAGCAGCTTTCGGGGAAACGAGCAGTACTTC. It specifies CASSFRGNEQYF.

This chain uses TRBV6-2 or TRBV6-3 with TRBJ1-5; D is unresolved. The CDR3 covers 18 residues. Trimming took 2 bases from V and 7 from J, leaving 24 bases between them. Germline assignment: CDR1 MNHEY and CDR2 SVGEGT. The CDR3 is CASSYDPYNRGSRQPQHF. The CDR3 DNA reads TGTGCCAGCAGTTACGACCCTTACAACCGGGGTTCACGGCAGCCCCAGCATTTT.

The J gene is TRBJ1-4, the V gene TRBV7-9; tentative D call: TRBD1 (5 bases). V lost 0 bases and J 6 bases, leaving 17 bases between the germline ends. This CDR3 has 17 amino acids. The germline CDR1 and CDR2 sequences are SEHNR and FQNEAQ (reference sequence). CDR3 in amino acids: CASSLAAGLSGDEKLFF. CDR3 nucleotide sequence: TGTGCCAGCAGCTTAGCTGCGGGGCTCTCAGGAGATGAAAAACTGTTTTTT.

The chain uses TRBV6-5 and TRBJ2-4, with D possibly being TRBD2 (6 bases). Germline V gene data show CDR1 as MNHEY and CDR2 as SVGAGI. The CDR3 length is 12 residues. V dropped 4 bases and J dropped 8 bases, with 9 bases sitting between them. CDR3 sequence reads: CASSWTGDIQYF. CDR3 bases: TGTGCCAGCAGTTGGACGGGGGACATTCAGTACTTC.

This clone has only a few counts. The chain has TRBV11-2 and TRBJ2-7; 10 positions match TRBD2. Per germline, CDR1 SGHAT and CDR2 FQNNGV. The CDR3 runs 15 residues. V gave up 4 bases and J gave up 2 bases; unmatched junction bases: 5. In DNA form, the CDR3 reads TGTGCCAGCAGCTCAAGACTAGCGGGTCCCTACGAGCAGTACTTC. It encodes CASSSRLAGPYEQYF.

V gene TRBV5-8 combines with J gene TRBJ2-7; D unclear. V was trimmed by 9 bases and J by 2 bases, leaving 15 bases between them. The CDR3 is made up of 13 amino acids. The germline V gene encodes CDR1 SGHTS and CDR2 YDEGEE. The CDR3 here is CATLKRDTYEQYF. The CDR3 DNA reads as TGTGCCACCTTGAAGAGAGACACCTACGAGCAGTACTTC.

The genes are TRBV5-4 and TRBJ1-2; 7 bases map to TRBD1. This CDR3 is built from 15 residues. Trimming took 4 bases from V and 7 from J; bases not matched to a gene: 13. Germline V gene lookup returns CDR1 SGHNT and CDR2 YYREEE (reference sequence). The DNA of the CDR3 is TGTGCCAGCAGCCACTCCGCCGACAGGGAAATTGGCTACACCTTC. This translates into CASSHSADREIGYTF. Full variable domain (rest looked up from reference TRBV5-4 and TRBJ1-2): ETGVTQSPTHLIKTRGQQVTLRCSSQSGHNTVSWYQQALGQGPQFIFQYYREEENGRGNFPPRFSGLQFPNYSSELNVNALELDDSALYLCASSHSADREIGYTFGSGTRLTVV.

The gene calls are TRBV27 and TRBJ1-4; the D gene is possibly TRBD1 (5 bases). Germline CDR1 and CDR2: MNHEY and SMNVEV (reference sequence). The CDR3 extends over 14 amino acids. The V end was cut by 5 bases, the J end by 6 bases, with 13 bases between. The CDR3 sequence: CASSRAGVDEKLFF. The CDR3, as DNA: TGTGCCAGCAGTAGGGCGGGGGTAGATGAAAAACTGTTTTTT.

This clone occurred a few times. The chain recombines TRBV5-6 with TRBJ1-2; perhaps TRBD1 as D (5 bases). Germline V gives CDR1 SGHDT, CDR2 YYEEEE. The CDR3 is made up of 13 amino acids. The germline V and J ends were trimmed by 2 bases and 1 base, with 6 bases remaining between them. The CDR3 reads CASSLQDNYGYTF. CDR3 DNA sequence: TGTGCCAGCAGCTTACAGGATAACTATGGCTACACCTTC.

The J gene is TRBJ1-5, the V gene TRBV28; 7 bases are shared with TRBD1. There are 14 residues in the CDR3. V lost 3 bases to trimming and J lost 4 bases; unmatched junction nucleotides: 3. Germline loops: CDR1 MDHEN, CDR2 SYDVKM. Written as DNA, the CDR3 is TGTGCCAGCAGTTTGGGACAGTGGAATCAGCCCCAGCATTTT. Translating it yields CASSLGQWNQPQHF.